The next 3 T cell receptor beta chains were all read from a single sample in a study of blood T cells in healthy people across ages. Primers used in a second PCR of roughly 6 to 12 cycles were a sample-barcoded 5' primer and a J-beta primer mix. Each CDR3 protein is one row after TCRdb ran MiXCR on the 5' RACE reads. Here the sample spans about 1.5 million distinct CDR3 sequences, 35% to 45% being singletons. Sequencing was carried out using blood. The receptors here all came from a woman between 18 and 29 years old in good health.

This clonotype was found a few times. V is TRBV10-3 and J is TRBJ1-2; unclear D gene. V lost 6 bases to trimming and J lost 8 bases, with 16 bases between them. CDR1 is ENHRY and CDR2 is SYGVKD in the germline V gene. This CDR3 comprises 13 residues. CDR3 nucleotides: TGTGCCATCAGGCCTCGAAGACCTGGGGGCTACACCTTC. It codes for CAIRPRRPGGYTF.

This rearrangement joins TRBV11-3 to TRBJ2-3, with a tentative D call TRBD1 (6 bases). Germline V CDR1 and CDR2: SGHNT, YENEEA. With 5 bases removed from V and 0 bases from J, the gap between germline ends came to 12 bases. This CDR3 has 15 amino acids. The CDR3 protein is CASSVTGISTDTQYF. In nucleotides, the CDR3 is TGTGCCAGCAGCGTAACAGGGATAAGCACAGATACGCAGTATTTT.

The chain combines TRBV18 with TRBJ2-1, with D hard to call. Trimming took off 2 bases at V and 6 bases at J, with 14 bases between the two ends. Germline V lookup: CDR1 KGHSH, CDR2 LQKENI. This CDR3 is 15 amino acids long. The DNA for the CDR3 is TGTGCCAGCTCACCAGCGGAAGGTGGTGGCAATGAGCAGTTCTTC. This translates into CASSPAEGGGNEQFF. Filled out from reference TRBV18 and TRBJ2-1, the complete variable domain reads NAGVMQNPRHLVRRRGQEARLRCSPMKGHSHVYWYRQLPEEGLKFMVYLQKENIIDESGMPKERFSAEFPKEGPSILRIQQVVRGDSAAYFCASSPAEGGGNEQFFGPGTRLTVL.